A selection of T cell receptor beta chains follows, all from one sample in a study of blood T cell repertoires in COVID-19. Profiling relied on immunoSEQ multiplex PCR, and the TCRdb table lists in-frame clones only, not all of them. The sample lists roughly 130,000 clones, about 83% occurring once. Input material: peripheral blood. These receptors originate from a man aged 35 to 55 with active or convalescent COVID-19. CDR3s include the opening cysteine and the closing phenylalanine or tryptophan. Expanded clones get a size class; other rows say once, few or many, or leave the size out.

abundance	v_gene	j_gene	CDR3aa
few	TRBV4-2	TRBJ1-5	CASSQDYGGDNQPQHF
NA	TRBV7-2	TRBJ2-2	CASSLGQGANTGELFF
NA	TRBV11-2	TRBJ2-3	CASSLVAAGALSTDTQYF
NA	TRBV7-9	TRBJ1-1	CASSSRGLVVSTEAFF
NA	TRBV11-2	TRBJ1-2	CASSQPGTHRLNGYTF
NA	TRBV12-5	TRBJ1-1	CASGLYGGVAFF
NA	TRBV29-1	TRBJ2-5	CSVTEETQYF
NA	TRBV5-5	TRBJ1-6	CASRSHGDTPLHF
NA	TRBV18	TRBJ2-2	CASNNRDRGGGELFF
NA	TRBV7-2	TRBJ1-1	CASSLAGTGNTEAFF
NA	TRBV3-1/TRBV3-2	TRBJ2-2	CASSRNGGAGELFF
NA	TRBV14	TRBJ2-7	CASSPNGGEQYF
few	TRBV30	TRBJ1-5	CAWSHGQGAQPQHF
NA	TRBV4-1	TRBJ1-2	CASSHNNAGQGNYGYTF
NA	TRBV18	TRBJ2-6	CASSPPTGGAGANVLTF
once	TRBV6-1	TRBJ1-2	CASSQGQGIYGYTF
NA	TRBV7-9	TRBJ2-1	CASETSGGYNEQFF
NA	TRBV5-1	TRBJ1-1	CASSQGQNTEAFF
NA	TRBV7-9	TRBJ1-1	CASSLGGGSEAFF
NA	TRBV11-2	TRBJ2-5	CASSLSASGAETQYF
few	TRBV20-1	TRBJ2-1	CSASQYNEQFF
once	TRBV14	TRBJ2-3	CASSQTRGTDTQYF
NA	TRBV9	TRBJ1-5	CASSVSGTRDQPQHF
NA	TRBV19	TRBJ1-6	CASRAGYNSPLHF
NA	TRBV7-9	TRBJ1-5	CASSLQGNQPQHF
NA	TRBV11-2	TRBJ1-2	CASSLEGASGYTF
NA	TRBV21-1	TRBJ2-7	CASRETKGVGYEQYF
few	TRBV2	TRBJ1-3	CASSPGQSSGNTIYF
NA	TRBV5-4	TRBJ1-3	CASSLGDINTIYF
NA	TRBV12-3/TRBV12-4	TRBJ1-5	CASSLRTDQPQHF
NA	TRBV3-1/TRBV3-2	TRBJ1-1	CASSFKDRVAEAFF
many	TRBV7-2	TRBJ2-1	CASSLGSGSYNEQFF
NA	TRBV7-3	TRBJ2-1	CASSFGLAHEQFF
NA	TRBV14	TRBJ1-1	CASSQDNRVAEAFF
NA	TRBV4-1	TRBJ1-2	CASSQATRGGASRGYGYTF
NA	TRBV27	TRBJ1-6	CASSSTPLSYNSPLHF
NA	TRBV21-1	TRBJ2-1	CASILSGGAVGSYNEQFF
once	TRBV6-6	TRBJ2-2	CASSTPTVSNTGELFF
few	TRBV14	TRBJ1-5	CASSQAGGQPQHF
NA	TRBV12-5	TRBJ1-6	CASGRDRAGNSPLHF
NA	TRBV5-1	TRBJ2-7	CASRPLGTVARREQYF
once	TRBV7-9	TRBJ2-7	CASRWGGSPYYEQYF
NA	TRBV27	TRBJ1-5	CASSRTLGQPKTNQPQHF
NA	TRBV2	TRBJ2-7	CASRRRRGDLEQYF
NA	TRBV29-1	TRBJ1-2	CSVANQGYSGYTF
NA	TRBV18	TRBJ2-7	CASSPGQGAREQYF
NA	TRBV19	TRBJ2-7	CASSITPGYEQYF
NA	TRBV6-5	TRBJ1-2	CAGGLEGGLSYGYTF
NA	TRBV5-1	TRBJ1-2	CASSFGRTGEQGYGYTF
few	TRBV4-1	TRBJ2-7	CASSLGDRGAYEQYF